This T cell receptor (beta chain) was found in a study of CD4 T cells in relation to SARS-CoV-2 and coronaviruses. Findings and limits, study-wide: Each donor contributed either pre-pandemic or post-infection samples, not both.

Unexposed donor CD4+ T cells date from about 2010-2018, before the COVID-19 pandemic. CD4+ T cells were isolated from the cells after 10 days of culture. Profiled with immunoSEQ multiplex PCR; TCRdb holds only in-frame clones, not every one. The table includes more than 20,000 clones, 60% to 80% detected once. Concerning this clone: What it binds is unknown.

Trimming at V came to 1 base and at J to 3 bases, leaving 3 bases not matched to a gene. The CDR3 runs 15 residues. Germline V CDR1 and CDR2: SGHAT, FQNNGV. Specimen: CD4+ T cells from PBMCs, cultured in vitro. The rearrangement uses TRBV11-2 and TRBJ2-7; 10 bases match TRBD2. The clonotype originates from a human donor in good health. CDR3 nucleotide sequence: TGTGCCAGCAGCTTAGGACTAGCGGGTAACTACGAGCAGTACTTC. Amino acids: CASSLGLAGNYEQYF. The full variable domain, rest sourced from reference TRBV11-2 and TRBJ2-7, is EAGVAQSPRYKIIEKRQSVAFWCNPISGHATLYWYQQILGQGPKLLIQFQNNGVVDDSQLPKDRFSAERLKGVDSTLKIQPAKLEDSAVYLCASSLGLAGNYEQYFGPGTRLTVT.